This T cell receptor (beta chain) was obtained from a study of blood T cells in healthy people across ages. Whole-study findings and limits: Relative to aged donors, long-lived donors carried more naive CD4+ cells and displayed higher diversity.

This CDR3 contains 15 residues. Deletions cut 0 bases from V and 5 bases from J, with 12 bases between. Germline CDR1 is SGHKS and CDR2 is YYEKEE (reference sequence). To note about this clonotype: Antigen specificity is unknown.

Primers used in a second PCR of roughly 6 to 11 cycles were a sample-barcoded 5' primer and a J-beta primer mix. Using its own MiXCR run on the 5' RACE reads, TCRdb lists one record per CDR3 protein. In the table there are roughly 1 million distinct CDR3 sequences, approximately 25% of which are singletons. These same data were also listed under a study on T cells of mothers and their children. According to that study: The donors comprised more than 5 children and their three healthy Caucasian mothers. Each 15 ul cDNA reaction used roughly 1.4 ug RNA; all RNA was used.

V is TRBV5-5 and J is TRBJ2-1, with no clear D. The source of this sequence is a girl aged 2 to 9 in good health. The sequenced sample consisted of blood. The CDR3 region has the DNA TGTGCCAGCAGCTTGGTCCCAGGAGATAACAATGAGCAGTTCTTC. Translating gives CASSLVPGDNNEQFF.